This record looks at one TCR beta chain sequence and its context. Profiling relied on immunoSEQ multiplex PCR, and the TCRdb table lists in-frame clones only, not all of them. The sample has roughly 330,000 clones, about 85% seen once; the top ten hold approximately 5%. Germline V gene lookup returns CDR1 SEHNR and CDR2 FQNEAQ (reference sequence). The V gene end was trimmed by 7 bases and the J gene end by 3 bases; junction bases not matched to a gene: 7. The CDR3 consists of 14 residues. This sample is part of a study of blood T cell repertoires in COVID-19. Overall study: Sites in the United States, Italy and Spain provided acute and convalescent COVID-19 samples. Sources were T cells, B-cell-depleted T cells, or PBMCs; the material itself was cDNA or gDNA.

Assignment of participants to cohorts was predicated upon participant-reported clinical history. Either two negative PCRs, clearance, or symptom resolution qualified Cohort 3 donors as recovered. This TCR was recovered from a woman under 40 who had recovered from COVID-19. The chain has TRBV7-9 and TRBJ2-7, with TRBD1 matching over 9 bases. The sequenced sample was PBMCs or T cells enriched from blood (not recorded which). In nucleotides, the CDR3 is TGTGCCAGCACCGTGACAGGGGGGAACTACGAGCAGTACTTC. Translating gives CASTVTGGNYEQYF.